The clone carrying this TCR beta chain was detected ten times or more. The data stem from a study of glioma-infiltrating T cells. This CDR3 has 12 amino acids. Trimming removed 4 bases at V and 4 bases at J, with 6 bases between. From germline, CDR1 is ENHRY and CDR2 SYGVKD. The iRepertoire nested amplicon-rescue multiplex PCR amplified TCR alpha and beta CDR3s from RNA. Using its own MiXCR run on the multiplex PCR reads, TCRdb lists one record per CDR3 protein. Of around 180,000 distinct CDR3 sequences in the sample, around 40% were seen once. The sequence derives from a human donor with low-grade glioma or glioblastoma, undergoing nonglioma brain surgery, or in good health (not recorded which). Sequencing was done on a sample of glioma tissue, nonneoplastic brain tissue, or PBMCs (not recorded which). The chain joins TRBV10-3 to TRBJ2-3; no clear D. The CDR3 region has the DNA TGTGCCATCAGTGGAGAGCCAGATACGCAGTATTTT. Amino acids: CAISGEPDTQYF.